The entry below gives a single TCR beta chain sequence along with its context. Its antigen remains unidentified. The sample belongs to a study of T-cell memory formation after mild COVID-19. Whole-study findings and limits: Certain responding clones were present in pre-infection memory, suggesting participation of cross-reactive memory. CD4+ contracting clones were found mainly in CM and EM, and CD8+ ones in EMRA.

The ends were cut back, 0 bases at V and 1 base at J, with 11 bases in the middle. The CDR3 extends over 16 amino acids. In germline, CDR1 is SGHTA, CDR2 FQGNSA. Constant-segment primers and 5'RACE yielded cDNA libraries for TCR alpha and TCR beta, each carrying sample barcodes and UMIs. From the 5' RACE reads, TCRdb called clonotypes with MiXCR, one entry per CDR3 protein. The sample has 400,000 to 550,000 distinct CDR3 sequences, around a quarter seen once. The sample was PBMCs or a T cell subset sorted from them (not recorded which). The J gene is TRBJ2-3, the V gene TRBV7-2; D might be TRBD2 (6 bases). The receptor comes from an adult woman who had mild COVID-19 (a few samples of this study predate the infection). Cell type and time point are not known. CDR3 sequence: CASSLAPRDRTDTQYF. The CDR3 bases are TGTGCCAGCAGCTTAGCGCCGCGGGACCGCACAGATACGCAGTATTTT.